This TCR beta chain was sequenced for a study of early T cells in non-severe SARS-CoV-2 infection. Individual cDNA molecules each received unique molecular identifiers attached to them. TCRdb processed the 5' RACE reads anew with MiXCR; each CDR3 protein has one entry. The sample lists tens of thousands of distinct CDR3 sequences; over 9.5% were seen once. The table lists this clonotype with a few counts. Its antigen is undetermined. General study points: VDJdb matches were skewed toward anti-spike CD8 T cell responses.

This receptor was obtained from an adult who was a healthcare worker with PCR-confirmed SARS-CoV-2 infection or an uninfected control (not recorded which). The material was whole blood, obtained at baseline.

The CDR3 nucleotides are TGTGCCAGTAGTATAGGGACAGGGTCCAAAAACATTCAGTACTTC. Protein: CASSIGTGSKNIQYF. This sequence joins TRBV19 and TRBJ2-4; TRBD1 matches at 8 bases. Germline CDR1 LNHDA, CDR2 SQIVND (reference sequence). CDR3 length: 15 residues. The V gene end was trimmed by 1 base and the J gene end by 2 bases; junction bases not matched to a gene: 1.